The 4 T cell receptor beta chains below all came from one sample that was sequenced in a study of Tregs in tolerant kidney transplant recipients. Assay: immunoSEQ multiplex PCR; the TCRdb copy retains only in-frame clones and omits some. The sample contains roughly 250,000 clones, roughly four fifths of which appear only once. The specimen sequenced was CD4+ T cells from blood. The receptors were sampled from a human donor in good health.

V usage is TRBV7-3 and J usage is TRBJ1-1; no reliable D call. The V gene lost 0 bases and the J gene lost 3 bases, with 11 bases spanning the gap. This CDR3 comprises 15 residues. Germline loops: CDR1 SGHTA, CDR2 FQGTGA. CDR3 amino acids: CASSLTYSVYTEAFF. The CDR3 DNA reads as TGTGCCAGCAGCTTAACGTATTCCGTCTACACTGAAGCTTTCTTT.

The V gene is TRBV6-1, the J gene TRBJ1-3; D gene uncertain. The V and J ends lost 3 bases and 0 bases respectively, with 12 bases between them. Germline V CDR1 and CDR2: MNHNS, SASEGT. The CDR3 spans 16 residues. For the CDR3, the DNA is TGTGCCAGCAGTGAGGCGGGAAGTGACTCTGGAAACACCATATATTTT. Protein: CASSEAGSDSGNTIYF.

This clone has just one count. V gene TRBV5-1 combines with J gene TRBJ2-7; D may correspond to TRBD1 or TRBD2 (5 bases each). Trimming pared 4 bases from V and 5 bases from J, leaving 13 bases between. Germline V gene sequence: CDR1 SGHRS, CDR2 YFSETQ. The CDR3 length is 13 residues. CDR3 region: CASSGGRHNEQYF. In DNA form, the CDR3 reads TGCGCCAGCAGCGGGGGTCGGCACAACGAGCAGTACTTC.

The chain links TRBV15 to TRBJ2-2; 8 nucleotides align to TRBD1. Per the germline V gene, CDR1 is LNHNV and CDR2 is YYDKDF (reference sequence). CDR3 length: 15 residues. V shed 4 bases, J shed 4 bases, and the junction held 5 bases outside the gene matches. The CDR3 loop is CATSTPGGPTGELFF. CDR3 bases: TGTGCCACCAGCACGCCAGGGGGCCCCACCGGGGAGCTGTTTTTT.